A single sample is the source of the 10 T cell receptor beta chains below, sequenced in a study of blood T cells in healthy people across ages. The second PCR ran roughly 7 to 12 cycles with a sample-barcoded 5' primer and J-beta primers. One entry per CDR3 protein, called by TCRdb with MiXCR from the 5' RACE reads. The table has about 680,000 distinct CDR3 sequences, 45% to 50% seen once; the top ten hold roughly 31%. Sequenced: blood. These receptors were taken from a woman aged 55-70 years in good health.

This clonotype was picked up one time. The gene calls are TRBV4-2 and TRBJ2-1; D call uncertain. The CDR3 consists of 16 residues. Trimming removed 1 base at V and 1 base at J, with 11 bases between. Germline assignment: CDR1 LGHNA and CDR2 YNFKEQ. CDR3 bases: TGTGCCAGCAGCCAAGGAACAAAACAGTCCTACAATGAGCAGTTCTTC. It codes for CASSQGTKQSYNEQFF.

This sequence joins TRBV7-2 and TRBJ1-5; 8 bases map to TRBD1. Germline V gene sequence: CDR1 SGHTA, CDR2 FQGNSA. The CDR3 has 15 amino acids. V was clipped by 2 bases and J by 9 bases; unmatched bases: 9. CDR3 sequence: CASSLSGGAHLPQHF. DNA for the CDR3: TGTGCCAGCAGCTTATCAGGGGGCGCTCATCTGCCCCAGCATTTT.

This clonotype was detected only a few times. The V gene is TRBV9, the J gene TRBJ2-7; D call uncertain. Germline values: CDR1 SGDLS, CDR2 YYNGEE. Trimming removed 1 base from V and 7 bases from J, with 12 bases in between. The CDR3 sequence is 13 residues long. CDR3 nucleotide sequence: TGTGCCAGCAGCGTAAGCCCCCAAACGGAGCAGTACTTC. This codes for CASSVSPQTEQYF.

In this sample, this clonotype turned up a few times. This chain links TRBV15 with TRBJ1-6, with a weak D call TRBD1 (5 bases). This CDR3 is built from 15 residues. V shed 2 bases and J shed 8 bases, with 13 bases lying between them. Germline CDR1 and CDR2: LNHNV and YYDKDF (reference sequence). The CDR3 loop reads CATSRQGPPDSPLHF. The CDR3 nucleotides read TGTGCCACCAGCAGACAGGGCCCCCCGGATTCACCCCTCCACTTT.

The rearrangement joins TRBV7-8 to TRBJ1-1; 9 bases map to TRBD1. This CDR3 has 17 amino acids. CDR1 and CDR2 from the germline V gene are SGHVS and FQNEAQ. The trim removed 5 bases at V and 0 bases at J, leaving 10 bases unmatched. CDR3 nucleotide sequence: TGTGCCAGCAGCCCGAGTCGACAGGGGGATATGAACACTGAAGCTTTCTTT. This encodes CASSPSRQGDMNTEAFF.

This clonotype was seen many times. The chain joins TRBV4-3 to TRBJ2-1, with 9 bases fitting TRBD2. Germline V lookup: CDR1 LGHNA, CDR2 YSLEER. With V trimmed by 0 bases and J by 8 bases, 14 bases remained unmatched. This CDR3 spans 18 amino acids. CDR3 nucleotides: TGCGCCAGCAGCCAAGATAAATTTGCTGGTAGCGGGAGCTATGAGCAGTTCTTC. As protein: CASSQDKFAGSGSYEQFF.

Comments on this clonotype: An end of the junction does not agree with germline; a read error may underlie this. The chain has TRBV20-1 and TRBJ2-3; 8 nucleotides match TRBD2. The CDR3 loop spans 15 amino acids. CDR1 is DFQATT and CDR2 is SNEGSKA in the germline V gene (reference sequence). The CDR3 is CSARGASGRTDMQYF. The CDR3 region has the DNA TGCAGTGCTAGAGGGGCTAGCGGGCGCACAGATATGCAGTATTTT.

This clonotype occurred a few times. The V and J genes are TRBV6-2 or TRBV6-3 and TRBJ2-7, with D hard to call. Deletions cut 0 bases from V and 5 bases from J, with 11 bases between. The CDR3 sequence is 14 residues long. Per the germline V gene, CDR1 is MNHEY and CDR2 is SVGEGT. CDR3 nucleotides: TGTGCCAGCAGTTACTCGACCCCTCGGAACGAGCAGTACTTC. Amino acid sequence: CASSYSTPRNEQYF.

This clonotype was seen only a few times. This sequence joins TRBV4-2 and TRBJ1-2; D gene uncertain. The CDR3 consists of 12 residues. From germline, CDR1 is LGHNA and CDR2 YNFKEQ. V was clipped by 0 bases and J by 4 bases, with 3 bases between them. The CDR3 spells CASSQDAYGYTF. The DNA of the CDR3 is TGTGCCAGCAGCCAAGATGCCTATGGCTACACCTTC.

The chain is built from TRBV5-5 and TRBJ2-3; the match to TRBD2 covers 8 bases. V was pared by 4 bases and J by 5 bases, with 9 bases of the junction left unmatched. CDR3 length: 15 residues. The germline gives CDR1 SGHKS, CDR2 YYEKEE (reference sequence). The CDR3 DNA is TGTGCCAGCAGCCACCTCAGCGGGAGTGGAGATACGCAGTATTTT. Its translation: CASSHLSGSGDTQYF.